This entry lists 26 T cell receptor beta chains sequenced from one sample in a study of blood T cell repertoires in COVID-19. Clones were sequenced by immunoSEQ multiplex PCR, and TCRdb holds only the in-frame ones, with some missing. The sample lists about 150,000 clones; around 83% were seen once. Material: peripheral blood. Receptors were obtained from a woman in her forties or fifties with acute or convalescent COVID-19.

The chain is built from TRBV30 and TRBJ2-1; D possibly corresponds to TRBD2 (5 bases). This CDR3 is built from 19 residues. In germline, CDR1 is GTSNPN, CDR2 SVGIG (reference sequence). V lost 0 bases, J lost 4 bases, and 25 bases lay in between. The CDR3 region is CAWSVSPSLGLGVYNEQFF. The CDR3 coding sequence is TGTGCCTGGAGTGTGAGCCCTAGCCTAGGACTTGGGGTATACAATGAGCAGTTCTTC.

This chain connects TRBV6-4 to TRBJ2-1; 9 positions match TRBD1. This CDR3 region has 18 residues. Germline CDR1 reads MRHNA; CDR2 reads SNTAGT. The trim removed 0 bases at V and 0 bases at J, leaving 6 bases unmatched. CDR3 DNA: TGTGCCAGCAGTGACTCGAATAAGGACAGGGGCTCCTACAATGAGCAGTTCTTC. Translation: CASSDSNKDRGSYNEQFF.

This chain connects TRBV18 to TRBJ2-1, with 9 bases identical to TRBD1. Per germline, CDR1 KGHSH and CDR2 LQKENI. The V and J ends lost 2 bases and 6 bases, in that order; junction bases with no gene match: 8. The CDR3 loop spans 16 amino acids. The CDR3 sequence: CASSPTGTGLGNEQFF. CDR3 nucleotides: TGTGCCAGCTCACCAACCGGGACAGGGCTGGGCAATGAGCAGTTCTTC.

The chain is built from TRBV2 and TRBJ2-3; 10 nucleotides line up with TRBD2. Germline assignment: CDR1 SNHLY and CDR2 FYNNEI. V shed 3 bases and J 1 base; nucleotides not matched to a gene: 1. This CDR3 region has 15 residues. The CDR3 sequence: CASSDTSGGTDTQYF. The CDR3 DNA sequence: TGTGCCAGCAGTGATACTAGCGGGGGCACAGATACGCAGTATTTT.

CDR3 coding DNA: TGTGCCAGCAGCCAAATCTACGAGCAGTACTTC. It is translated as CASSQIYEQYF. The V and J genes are TRBV7-2 and TRBJ2-7, with unresolved D. Germline lookup yields CDR1 SGHTA and CDR2 FQGNSA. The V and J ends lost 5 bases and 3 bases respectively, with 5 bases between them. The CDR3 has 11 residues.

The chain joins TRBV5-5 to TRBJ2-7; TRBD1 agrees at 9 bases. Germline CDR1 is SGHKS and CDR2 is YYEKEE (reference sequence). The CDR3 loop spans 15 amino acids. V lost 4 bases, J lost 4 bases, and 9 bases stayed unmatched. The CDR3 loop reads CASSQLQGAGYEQYF. In DNA, the CDR3 is TGTGCCAGCAGCCAATTACAGGGGGCCGGATACGAGCAGTACTTC.

The chain links TRBV16 to TRBJ1-5; D is ambiguous. CDR3 length: 15 amino acids. Germline lookup yields CDR1 KGHSY and CDR2 FQNENV. V gave up 4 bases and J gave up 1 base, with 11 bases separating them. The CDR3 spells CASSPGIESNQPQHF. In nucleotides, the CDR3 is TGTGCCAGCAGCCCGGGGATTGAGAGCAATCAGCCCCAGCATTTT.

The chain links TRBV7-9 to TRBJ2-7, with a possible D match to TRBD1 (5 bases). Germline V gene lookup returns CDR1 SEHNR and CDR2 FQNEAQ (reference sequence). This CDR3 has 15 residues. V lost 2 bases and J 0 bases, leaving 11 bases between the germline ends. The CDR3 region is CASSLLGPSSYEQYF. As DNA, the CDR3 is TGTGCCAGCAGCTTATTGGGGCCTAGCTCCTACGAGCAGTACTTC.

This chain joins TRBV19 and TRBJ1-5; D remains unclear. V dropped 7 bases and J dropped 0 bases, with 13 bases sitting between them. This CDR3 region has 15 residues. Looked up from germline, CDR1 is LNHDA and CDR2 is SQIVND (reference sequence). The CDR3 bases are TGTGCCAGTATCGGGGATATCCGTAGCAATCAGCCCCAGCATTTT. Encoded protein: CASIGDIRSNQPQHF.

The rearrangement joins TRBV30 to TRBJ2-2; 8 positions match TRBD1. The CDR3 is 15 residues long. Germline V gives CDR1 GTSNPN, CDR2 SVGIG (reference sequence). The V gene end was trimmed by 2 bases and the J gene end by 6 bases; junction bases not matched to a gene: 8. CDR3 protein: CAWSLGQGNAGELFF. Here the CDR3 DNA reads TGTGCCTGGAGTCTAGGACAGGGTAACGCCGGGGAGCTGTTTTTT.

The chain joins TRBV6-1 to TRBJ2-1, with 7 bases identical to TRBD2. Germline V gene sequence: CDR1 MNHNS, CDR2 SASEGT. The CDR3 is 16 amino acids. Trimming cost V 5 bases and J 7 bases; bases outside gene matches: 14. CDR3 nucleotide sequence: TGTGCCAGCAGTCAAGGTTTTCGGGAGGTGTGGAATGAGCAGTTCTTC. Its protein product is CASSQGFREVWNEQFF.

The rearrangement uses TRBV7-3 and TRBJ2-6, with a weak D call TRBD1 (7 bases). The CDR3 totals 18 residues. The V end lost 3 bases, the J end lost 0 bases, and 15 bases lay between the germline ends. CDR1 and CDR2 (germline): SGHTA, FQGTGA. The chain's CDR3 is CASSFQGGGGSGANVLTF. CDR3 in DNA: TGTGCCAGCAGCTTTCAAGGAGGGGGCGGCTCTGGGGCCAACGTCCTGACTTTC. Looking up the rest from reference TRBV7-3 and TRBJ2-6 gives the full variable domain: GAGVSQTPSNKVTEKGKYVELRCDPISGHTALYWYRQSLGQGPEFLIYFQGTGAADDSGLPNDRFFAVRPEGSVSTLKIQRTERGDSAVYLCASSFQGGGGSGANVLTFGAGSRLTVL.

This clone was seen only a few times. The chain combines TRBV10-2 with TRBJ1-2; the D gene is possibly TRBD1 (6 bases). This CDR3 is built from 14 residues. The germline CDR1 and CDR2 sequences are WSHSY and SAAADI. V lost 6 bases and J 4 bases, leaving 15 bases between the germline ends. The CDR3 coding sequence is TGCGCCAGCAGCCCACTCAGGGGCGGCTATGGCTACACCTTC. It translates to CASSPLRGGYGYTF.

The CDR3 DNA follows: TGTGCCAGCAGCGTAGTCCCAACATACAATGAGCAGTTCTTC. It specifies CASSVVPTYNEQFF. This rearrangement joins TRBV9 to TRBJ2-1; D gene ambiguous. The CDR3 covers 14 residues. The V gene lost 0 bases and the J gene lost 4 bases, with 8 bases spanning the gap. Germline V gives CDR1 SGDLS, CDR2 YYNGEE.

V and J are TRBV6-1 and TRBJ1-2; a possible D gene is TRBD1 (6 bases). Germline-derived CDR1 and CDR2 are MNHNS and SASEGT. Between the trimmed V and J ends, which lost 4 bases and 0 bases, there was a span of 15 bases. This CDR3 is 16 amino acids long. Here the CDR3 DNA reads TGTGCCAGCAGTGCCCGAGGGGGAACTGCTAACTATGGCTACACCTTC. Translated: CASSARGGTANYGYTF.

The rearrangement links TRBV28 to TRBJ2-7; 9 bases agree with TRBD1. Germline lookup yields CDR1 MDHEN and CDR2 SYDVKM. The CDR3 contains 14 residues. With 5 bases clipped from V and 3 bases from J, the junction kept 5 bases outside the gene matches. The CDR3 here is CASSTPGQGYEQYF. CDR3 bases: TGTGCCAGCAGTACCCCGGGACAGGGCTACGAGCAGTACTTC. The full variable domain, its missing parts supplied by reference TRBV28 and TRBJ2-7, is DVKVTQSSRYLVKRTGEKVFLECVQDMDHENMFWYRQDPGLGLRLIYFSYDVKMKEKGDIPEGYSVSREKKERFSLILESASTNQTSMYLCASSTPGQGYEQYFGPGTRLTVT.

The chain couples TRBV7-2 to TRBJ1-3, with D possibly matching TRBD1 (5 bases). CDR3 length: 13 amino acids. V was shortened by 1 base and J by 8 bases, with 9 bases between the two germline ends. CDR1 and CDR2 from the germline V gene are SGHTA and FQGNSA. DNA of the CDR3: TGTGCCAGCAGCTTAGAACAACAGGACACCATATATTTT. Translating it yields CASSLEQQDTIYF. Complete variable domain (other parts from reference TRBV7-2 and TRBJ1-3): GAGVSQSPSNKVTEKGKDVELRCDPISGHTALYWYRQSLGQGLEFLIYFQGNSAPDKSGLPSDRFSAERTGGSVSTLTIQRTQQEDSAVYLCASSLEQQDTIYFGEGSWLTVV.

This clone was seen only once. The rearrangement joins TRBV6-5 to TRBJ1-1; D is unresolved. Between the trimmed V and J ends, which lost 6 bases and 4 bases, there was a span of 18 bases. Germline loops: CDR1 MNHEY, CDR2 SVGAGI. The CDR3 has 15 amino acids. CDR3 region: CASRPASRVSTEAFF. The CDR3 bases are TGTGCCAGCAGGCCAGCGAGCAGAGTCTCCACTGAAGCTTTCTTT.

This clone appeared many times. The gene calls are TRBV7-3 and TRBJ2-1; TRBD1 matches at 11 bases. Trimming at V came to 4 bases and at J to 6 bases, leaving 8 bases not matched to a gene. Germline V gives CDR1 SGHTA, CDR2 FQGTGA. The CDR3 loop spans 16 amino acids. The CDR3 nucleotides read TGTGCCAGCAGCTCTCCCGGGACAGGGGGGGTCAATGAGCAGTTCTTC. It is translated as CASSSPGTGGVNEQFF.

Notes on this clone: This same CDR3 is encoded by further DNA sequences in the sample. The chain combines TRBV27 with TRBJ1-2; TRBD1 matches 7 bases. From germline, CDR1 is MNHEY and CDR2 SMNVEV (reference sequence). Trimming removed 2 bases from V and 3 bases from J; junction bases left unmatched: 0. The CDR3 totals 13 residues. CDR3 DNA sequence: TGTGCCAGCAGTTTAGACAGGGACTATGGCTACACCTTC. This gives the protein CASSLDRDYGYTF.

The sample holds one count of this clone. The rearrangement links TRBV7-2 to TRBJ2-5; 9 bases match TRBD2. Per the germline V gene, CDR1 is SGHTA and CDR2 is FQGNSA. This CDR3 spans 17 amino acids. Unmatched junction bases numbered 6, after V lost 0 bases and J lost 1 base. The CDR3 spells CASSLARLAGPQETQYF. The CDR3 DNA is TGTGCCAGCAGCTTAGCGAGGCTAGCGGGGCCCCAAGAGACCCAGTACTTC.

The V call is TRBV7-2, the J call TRBJ2-3; TRBD2 matches 14 bases. With 5 bases clipped from V and 0 bases from J, the junction kept 7 bases outside the gene matches. This CDR3 spans 18 amino acids. Germline CDR1 is SGHTA and CDR2 is FQGNSA. The CDR3 DNA follows: TGTGCCAGCAGCCCCGGGACTAGCGGGGGCGAAAGCACAGATACGCAGTATTTT. It translates to CASSPGTSGGESTDTQYF.

This rearrangement joins TRBV2 to TRBJ2-1; 7 nucleotides align to TRBD1. After removal of 7 bases from V and 4 bases from J, the junction contained 4 bases not matched to a gene. The CDR3 runs 13 residues. Germline CDR1 is SNHLY and CDR2 is FYNNEI. The CDR3 spells CASMAGGYNEQFF. DNA for the CDR3: TGTGCCAGCATGGCAGGGGGATACAATGAGCAGTTCTTC.

The chain is built from TRBV7-8 and TRBJ2-6, with TRBD1 matching over 7 bases. The V gene end was trimmed by 7 bases and the J gene end by 0 bases; junction bases not matched to a gene: 15. The CDR3 length is 19 residues. Germline V gives CDR1 SGHVS, CDR2 FQNEAQ. CDR3 in amino acids: CASTRDSVTRFSGANVLTF. In DNA, the CDR3 is TGTGCCAGCACGAGGGACAGCGTCACTAGATTCTCTGGGGCCAACGTCCTGACTTTC.

This chain joins TRBV5-8 and TRBJ2-5; D gene uncertain. The ends were cut back, 2 bases at V and 4 bases at J, with 6 bases in the middle. CDR1 and CDR2 from the germline V gene are SGHTS and YDEGEE. This CDR3 spans 12 amino acids. CDR3 sequence (DNA): TGTGCCAGCAGCTTTCTTAGAGAGACCCAGTACTTC. Its protein product is CASSFLRETQYF.

The V gene is TRBV3-1 (or the pseudogene TRBV3-2), the J gene TRBJ1-2, with TRBD1 matching 7 bases. CDR1 is LGHDT and CDR2 is YNNKEL in the germline V gene (reference sequence). V was pared by 2 bases and J by 7 bases, with 10 bases of the junction left unmatched. The length of the CDR3 is 15 residues. Here the CDR3 reads CASSQPLTGSVGYTF. In DNA, the CDR3 is TGTGCCAGCAGCCAACCCTTGACAGGGTCGGTTGGCTACACCTTC.